This is a list of T cell receptor beta chains from one sample in a study of Ad26.COV2.S vaccination and SARS-CoV-2 variants. The table came from immunoSEQ multiplex PCR; TCRdb's copy has only in-frame clones and leaves some out. This sample has roughly 350,000 clones, with 88% found just once. Here the sequenced sample was peripheral blood, taken in a trial of Ad26.COV2.S vaccine versus placebo. These receptors were taken from a person between 18 and 65 years old who received the Ad26.COV2.S COVID-19 vaccine or a placebo. CDR3s include the opening cysteine and the closing phenylalanine or tryptophan. D genes are given only for firm matches. Size is stated for part of the rows, as once, few or many counts, or as a class when the clone is expanded.

CDR3: CASSLTALGQAFGYGYTF
DNA: TGTGCCAGCAGCTTAACTGCCTTGGGACAGGCGTTTGGCTATGGCTACACCTTC
J: TRBJ1-2
V: TRBV7-6
size: once
D: TRBD1

CDR3: CASSLQGEGYGYTF
DNA: TGTGCCAGCAGCCTACAGGGGGAGGGCTATGGCTACACCTTC
J: TRBJ1-2
V: TRBV27
size: .
D: TRBD1

CDR3: CASSLLVREKGYTF
DNA: TGCGCCAGCAGCCTCCTGGTCAGGGAAAAGGGCTACACCTTC
J: TRBJ1-2
V: TRBV4-3
size: .
D: .

CDR3: CASSQVGLADSYNEQFF
DNA: TGTGCCAGCAGCCAAGTGGGACTAGCGGACTCCTACAATGAGCAGTTCTTC
J: TRBJ2-1
V: TRBV14
size: .
D: TRBD2

CDR3: CASSFPSFESSSPLHF
DNA: TGTGCCAGCAGCTTCCCATCTTTCGAGTCTAGTTCACCCCTCCACTTT
J: TRBJ1-6
V: TRBV7-2
size: .
D: .

CDR3: CASREEKLFF
DNA: TGTGCCAGCAGGGAGGAAAAACTGTTTTTT
J: TRBJ1-4
V: TRBV2
size: .
D: .

CDR3: CASSQPLQGADGYTF
DNA: TGTGCCAGCAGCCAGCCTTTGCAGGGCGCTGATGGCTACACCTTC
J: TRBJ1-2
V: TRBV3-1/TRBV3-2
size: .
D: .

CDR3: CASSPSGTGQSEQYF
DNA: TGTGCCAGCAGTCCCTCCGGGACAGGGCAATCCGAGCAGTACTTC
J: TRBJ2-7
V: TRBV27
size: .
D: TRBD1

CDR3: CASSIGLAYNEQFF
DNA: TGTGCCAGCAGCATAGGACTAGCCTACAATGAGCAGTTCTTC
J: TRBJ2-1
V: TRBV5-4
size: .
D: TRBD2

CDR3: CASSLRGGSYYNEQFF
DNA: TGTGCCAGCAGTTTACGTGGCGGGAGTTACTACAATGAGCAGTTCTTC
J: TRBJ2-1
V: TRBV27
size: .
D: TRBD2

CDR3: CASSQEHRLAAGRLLDTQYF
DNA: TGTGCCAGCAGCCAAGAGCACCGGCTAGCGGCAGGTCGATTATTGGATACGCAGTATTTT
J: TRBJ2-3
V: TRBV3-1/TRBV3-2
size: .
D: TRBD2

CDR3: CASSFGFREGGYEQYF
DNA: TGTGCCAGCAGCTTTGGTTTTAGGGAGGGCGGATACGAGCAGTACTTC
J: TRBJ2-7
V: TRBV7-6
size: .
D: TRBD2

CDR3: CASSQGGSVKMADTQYF
DNA: TGTGCCAGCAGCCAAGGGGGGAGTGTAAAGATGGCAGATACGCAGTATTTT
J: TRBJ2-3
V: TRBV3-1/TRBV3-2
size: .
D: .

CDR3: CASSVGDIMGYTF
DNA: TGTGCCAGCAGCGTAGGGGACATAATGGGCTACACCTTC
J: TRBJ1-2
V: TRBV9
size: .
D: .

CDR3: CASSLDLTSGRNEQFF
DNA: TGTGCCAGCAGCTTAGATTTGACTAGCGGGAGGAATGAGCAGTTCTTC
J: TRBJ2-1
V: TRBV7-7
size: .
D: TRBD2

CDR3: CSAATGMLAYEQYF
DNA: TGCAGCGCTGCGACAGGGATGCTAGCCTACGAGCAGTACTTC
J: TRBJ2-7
V: TRBV29-1
size: .
D: TRBD1

CDR3: CASSLDTNYGYTF
DNA: TGTGCCAGCTCACTGGACACTAACTATGGCTACACCTTC
J: TRBJ1-2
V: TRBV18
size: .
D: .

CDR3: CASSKGSDNQPQHF
DNA: TGTGCCAGCAGCAAGGGGTCAGACAATCAGCCCCAGCATTTT
J: TRBJ1-5
V: TRBV7-9
size: few
D: .

CDR3: CASSLRLADGNQPQHF
DNA: TGTGCCAGCAGTTTAAGGTTGGCAGATGGCAATCAGCCCCAGCATTTT
J: TRBJ1-5
V: TRBV27
size: .
D: .

CDR3: CASSQDLVGVNEQFF
DNA: TGTGCCAGCAGCCAAGATCTTGTAGGGGTAAATGAGCAGTTCTTC
J: TRBJ2-1
V: TRBV3-1/TRBV3-2
size: .
D: .

CDR3: CASSLYWDRDYNEQFF
DNA: TGTGCCAGCAGTTTATACTGGGACAGGGACTACAATGAGCAGTTCTTC
J: TRBJ2-1
V: TRBV27
size: .
D: TRBD1

CDR3: CASSPRTGGRNTEAFF
DNA: TGCGCCAGCAGCCCCCGGACAGGGGGCCGGAACACTGAAGCTTTCTTT
J: TRBJ1-1
V: TRBV5-1
size: .
D: TRBD1

CDR3: CASSHPGTSGSGRSDEQFF
DNA: TGTGCCAGCAGCCATCCCGGGACTAGCGGGAGTGGCAGGAGCGATGAGCAGTTCTTC
J: TRBJ2-1
V: TRBV7-6
size: .
D: TRBD2

CDR3: CASSQDGLASYEQYF
DNA: TGCGCCAGCAGCCAAGACGGGTTGGCCTCCTACGAGCAGTACTTC
J: TRBJ2-7
V: TRBV4-1
size: .
D: .

CDR3: CASSRSGSTYEQYF
DNA: TGTGCCAGCAGTCGTAGCGGGAGTACCTACGAGCAGTACTTC
J: TRBJ2-7
V: TRBV7-2
size: .
D: TRBD2

CDR3: CASSLSRDQPQHF
DNA: TGTGCCAGCAGTTTATCCCGGGATCAGCCCCAGCATTTT
J: TRBJ1-5
V: TRBV27
size: .
D: .

CDR3: CASSLITTQGGNGYTF
DNA: TGTGCCAGCAGCTTGATAACGACTCAGGGAGGGAATGGCTACACCTTC
J: TRBJ1-2
V: TRBV7-9
size: .
D: .

CDR3: CASSHSRVQYF
DNA: TGTGCCAGCAGCCACTCGAGGGTGCAGTACTTC
J: TRBJ2-7
V: TRBV14
size: .
D: .

CDR3: CASSRRQGAPQETQYF
DNA: TGTGCCAGCAGCCGGCGGCAGGGGGCACCCCAAGAGACCCAGTACTTC
J: TRBJ2-5
V: TRBV11-2
size: .
D: TRBD1

CDR3: CASSPRAGAENEQFF
DNA: TGTGCCAGCAGCCCCCGTGCAGGGGCCGAGAATGAGCAGTTCTTC
J: TRBJ2-1
V: TRBV9
size: .
D: .

CDR3: CASSLSGNLYEQYF
DNA: TGTGCCAGCAGCTTAAGTGGCAACCTCTACGAGCAGTACTTC
J: TRBJ2-7
V: TRBV7-3
size: .
D: .

CDR3: CASSETGTGIDEQYF
DNA: TGTGCCAGCAGCGAGACCGGGACAGGAATCGACGAGCAGTACTTC
J: TRBJ2-7
V: TRBV9
size: few
D: TRBD1

CDR3: CASSSQSGPTSEGYTF
DNA: TGTGCCAGCAGCTCCCAATCGGGACCTACATCCGAAGGCTACACCTTC
J: TRBJ1-2
V: TRBV7-2
size: .
D: .

CDR3: CASSPHPGLAGGAGANVLTF
DNA: TGTGCCAGCAGCCCTCATCCGGGACTAGCGGGAGGGGCTGGGGCCAACGTCCTGACTTTC
J: TRBJ2-6
V: TRBV5-4
size: .
D: TRBD2

CDR3: CASSFTGGELFF
DNA: TGTGCCAGCAGCTTCACCGGGGGGGAGCTGTTTTTT
J: TRBJ2-2
V: TRBV3-1/TRBV3-2
size: .
D: .

CDR3: CASSQGGGVCQPQHF
DNA: TGCGCCAGCAGCCAAGGTGGAGGGGTGTGTCAGCCCCAGCATTTT
J: TRBJ1-5
V: TRBV4-3
size: .
D: .

CDR3: CASSLLAGGPSGELFF
DNA: TGTGCCAGCAGCTTGCTTGCGGGAGGTCCCTCCGGGGAGCTGTTTTTT
J: TRBJ2-2
V: TRBV11-1
size: few
D: TRBD2

CDR3: CASRITGTGLLLGGELFF
DNA: TGTGCCAGCAGAATCACCGGGACAGGTCTTCTCCTTGGCGGGGAGCTGTTTTTT
J: TRBJ2-2
V: TRBV27
size: .
D: TRBD1

CDR3: CASSHTVNTEAFF
DNA: TGTGCCAGCAGCCATACAGTGAACACTGAAGCTTTCTTT
J: TRBJ1-1
V: TRBV6-2/TRBV6-3
size: .
D: .

CDR3: CASTEAGPASTDTQYF
DNA: TGTGCCAGTACTGAGGCAGGTCCCGCTAGCACAGATACGCAGTATTTT
J: TRBJ2-3
V: TRBV19
size: .
D: .

CDR3: CASSRAGGGSPYEQYF
DNA: TGTGCCAGCAGCCGGGCAGGGGGGGGGTCCCCCTACGAGCAGTACTTC
J: TRBJ2-7
V: TRBV7-2
size: .
D: .

CDR3: CASSHRDRWNTEAFF
DNA: TGTGCCAGCAGCCACAGGGACAGGTGGAACACTGAAGCTTTCTTT
J: TRBJ1-1
V: TRBV3-1/TRBV3-2
size: .
D: TRBD1

CDR3: CASRERRVSGRAGDTQYF
DNA: TGTGCCAGCAGGGAAAGGAGAGTGAGCGGGAGGGCCGGGGATACGCAGTATTTT
J: TRBJ2-3
V: TRBV6-1
size: .
D: TRBD2

CDR3: CASSQERYPAAYSGNTIYF
DNA: TGTGCCAGCAGCCAGGAAAGATATCCTGCGGCCTACTCTGGAAACACCATATATTTT
J: TRBJ1-3
V: TRBV4-2
size: .
D: .

CDR3: CASSAKVEPSGYTF
DNA: TGTGCCAGCTCAGCAAAGGTGGAACCCTCCGGCTACACCTTC
J: TRBJ1-2
V: TRBV18
size: .
D: .